What follows describes a single T cell receptor beta chain. What it recognizes is unknown. The germline V and J ends were trimmed by 0 bases and 5 bases, with 19 bases remaining between them. Per germline, CDR1 ENHRY and CDR2 SYGVKD. The CDR3 has 17 amino acids. PBMCs, at least 7 million per sample, were isolated. Each sample yielded at least 5.5 micrograms of PBMC total RNA. A sample-barcoded 5' primer and a J-beta primer mix were used in a second PCR of about 7 to 12 cycles. TCRdb re-called the 5' RACE reads through MiXCR, storing one row per CDR3 protein. The repertoire holds around 1.5 million distinct CDR3 sequences, with 35% to 45% as singletons. The record originates from a study of blood T cells in healthy people across ages. Study context: About one barcoded beta molecule per two T cells came from capture by template switching.

Findings of the study overall: TCR beta diversity, measured per million T cells, fell in a roughly linear way with age.

The chain uses TRBV10-3 and TRBJ1-1, with no clear D. The clonotype was recovered from a woman aged 18 to 35 in good health. Source material: blood. DNA for the CDR3: TGTGCCATCAGTGAGTCAATCCCCCAGCGCCGACAAACTGAAGCTTTCTTT. Its translation: CAISESIPQRRQTEAFF.